Presented here are 17 T cell receptor beta chains from one specimen sequenced in a study of Tregs in tolerant kidney transplant recipients. Libraries were prepared by immunoSEQ multiplex PCR; TCRdb keeps only in-frame clonotypes and omits some of them. The sample has 92,000 or so clones, more than 90% seen once; the top ten hold over 3.5%. Sequenced input: CD8+ T cells from blood. Receptors were obtained from a human donor in good health.

The V gene is TRBV4-2, the J gene TRBJ2-7; TRBD2 is a possible D gene (6 bases). CDR3 length equals 16 residues. Germline values: CDR1 LGHNA, CDR2 YNFKEQ. Trimming left V 3 bases short and J 6 bases short, with 21 bases between. As DNA, the CDR3 is TGTGCCAGCAGCCATGTTGGCGGGACCTCAAGGAGCGAGCAGTACTTC. It yields the protein CASSHVGGTSRSEQYF.

The chain recombines TRBV4-1 with TRBJ2-3; D is unclear. The length of the CDR3 is 15 residues. Per the germline V gene, CDR1 is MGHRA and CDR2 is YSYEKL. V was cut by 1 base and J by 2 bases, with 10 bases left in between. The CDR3 region is CASSQGPPSTDTQYF. The CDR3 bases are TGCGCCAGCAGCCAAGGGCCCCCATCCACAGATACGCAGTATTTT.

This rearrangement joins TRBV19 to TRBJ1-4; D is undetermined. With 3 bases removed from V and 6 bases from J, the gap between germline ends came to 14 bases. The CDR3 spans 15 residues. Germline V gene sequence: CDR1 LNHDA, CDR2 SQIVND (reference sequence). Written as DNA, the CDR3 is TGTGCCAGTAGTATGGACTATACCTGGGATGAAAAACTGTTTTTT. It translates to CASSMDYTWDEKLFF.

Concerning this clone: One end of the junction does not line up with germline, which may come from a read error. The J gene is TRBJ2-3, the V gene TRBV27; the match to TRBD2 covers 12 bases. The CDR3 consists of 15 residues. Germline-derived CDR1 and CDR2 are MNHEY and SMNVEV (reference sequence). The CDR3 loop is CASRQTSGSIDTQYF. CDR3 DNA: TGTGCCAGCAGGCAGACTAGCGGGAGCATAGATACGCAGTATTTT.

The chain joins TRBV18 to TRBJ1-2; maybe TRBD1 (6 bases). Trimming took off 0 bases at V and 9 bases at J, with 14 bases between the two ends. Germline values: CDR1 KGHSH, CDR2 LQKENI. The CDR3 length is 14 residues. CDR3 residues: CASSPPVQGESYTF. The CDR3 DNA sequence: TGTGCCAGCTCACCACCGGTACAGGGTGAGAGCTACACCTTC.

This clone was observed once. The chain couples TRBV4-1 to TRBJ2-1; 10 nucleotides align to TRBD2. From germline, CDR1 is MGHRA and CDR2 YSYEKL. CDR3 length: 14 amino acids. The ends lost 8 bases at V and 9 bases at J; junction bases unmatched: 10. CDR3 amino acids: CASGAGLAQSEQFF. The CDR3 region has the DNA TGCGCCAGCGGGGCGGGACTAGCGCAATCTGAGCAGTTCTTC.

The chain couples TRBV5-1 to TRBJ2-7; D remains ambiguous. The CDR3 is 14 amino acids. With 2 bases removed from V and 0 bases from J, the gap between germline ends came to 9 bases. The germline gives CDR1 SGHRS, CDR2 YFSETQ. CDR3 DNA sequence: TGCGCCAGCAGCTTAGCTTCCTTCTCCTACGAGCAGTACTTC. It encodes CASSLASFSYEQYF.

For the CDR3, the DNA is TGTGCCAGCAGGAGGGGCGGAGATAGCTCTGGAAACACCATATATTTT. It translates to CASRRGGDSSGNTIYF. The chain has TRBV27 and TRBJ1-3; D might be TRBD1 (5 bases). The CDR3 is 16 residues long. V was shortened by 6 bases and J by 0 bases, with 15 bases between the two germline ends. Germline assignment: CDR1 MNHEY and CDR2 SMNVEV (reference sequence).

This clone was counted once. The chain is built from TRBV20-1 and TRBJ1-4; D unclear. The germline V gene has CDR1 DFQATT and CDR2 SNEGSKA (reference sequence). Deletions cut 0 bases from V and 8 bases from J, with 4 bases between. There are 11 residues in the CDR3. CDR3 coding DNA: TGCAGTGCTAGAGAGCAAGAAAAACTGTTTTTT. Protein sequence: CSAREQEKLFF.

Details on this clone: The junction does not match germline at one end; this may be a read error. The chain is built from TRBV7-7 and TRBJ2-1; 7 bases match TRBD1. The CDR3 is 15 residues long. Germline V lookup: CDR1 SSHAT, CDR2 FNYEAQ (reference sequence). The CDR3 nucleotides are TGTGCTAGCAGCTTAGGCCCTCAGGGGGAGAATGAGCAGTTCTTC. Translation gives CASSLGPQGENEQFF.

This sequence joins TRBV28 and TRBJ1-1; D call uncertain. CDR3 length: 14 residues. V gave up 6 bases and J gave up 0 bases, with 11 bases separating them. Germline V gene lookup returns CDR1 MDHEN and CDR2 SYDVKM. CDR3 in DNA: TGTGCCAGCAGCGCTTACCGGTTGAACACTGAAGCTTTCTTT. Amino acids: CASSAYRLNTEAFF.

The rearrangement links TRBV4-2 to TRBJ1-5, with D tentatively TRBD1 (6 bases). Germline V CDR1 and CDR2: LGHNA, YNFKEQ. The CDR3 consists of 14 residues. V was cut by 1 base and J by 4 bases, with 8 bases left in between. As DNA, the CDR3 is TGTGCCAGCAGCCAAGGGGGGGCGAATCAGCCCCAGCATTTT. Encoded protein: CASSQGGANQPQHF.

V gene TRBV19 combines with J gene TRBJ1-1, with D tentatively TRBD1 (5 bases). Germline V gives CDR1 LNHDA, CDR2 SQIVND (reference sequence). V was clipped by 4 bases and J by 1 base, with 13 bases between them. This CDR3 comprises 15 residues. DNA of the CDR3: TGTGCCAGTAGTACCCCGGACATCAGGAACACTGAAGCTTTCTTT. It codes for CASSTPDIRNTEAFF.

This CDR3 is CAISERLARETQYF. CDR3 bases: TGTGCCATCAGTGAGAGACTAGCACGGGAGACCCAGTACTTC. The rearrangement joins TRBV10-3 to TRBJ2-5, with 7 nucleotides matching TRBD2. Trimming cost V 2 bases and J 5 bases; bases outside gene matches: 5. CDR3 size: 14 residues. Germline-derived CDR1 and CDR2 are ENHRY and SYGVKD.

V gene TRBV5-5 combines with J gene TRBJ1-4; D is undetermined. Germline loops: CDR1 SGHKS, CDR2 YYEKEE (reference sequence). The V end lost 1 base, the J end lost 3 bases, and 7 bases lay between the germline ends. CDR3 length: 14 residues. In DNA, the CDR3 is TGTGCCAGCAGCTTGTCCACGGCTAATGAAAAACTGTTTTTT. Encoded protein: CASSLSTANEKLFF.

The V gene is TRBV5-4, the J gene TRBJ1-5; a possible D gene is TRBD1 (5 bases). The V end lost 1 base, the J end lost 9 bases, and 14 bases lay between the germline ends. Germline values: CDR1 SGHNT, CDR2 YYREEE (reference sequence). The CDR3 sequence is 14 residues long. CDR3 bases: TGTGCCAGCAGCTTGCGTGGGACTGGAACGCCCCAGCATTTT. Amino acids: CASSLRGTGTPQHF.

The chain links TRBV5-6 to TRBJ2-7; 8 bases line up with TRBD1. The CDR3 contains 14 residues. Germline CDR1 and CDR2: SGHDT and YYEEEE. The V segment lost 2 bases and the J segment 2 bases; nucleotides outside the gene matches: 3. The chain's CDR3 is CASSFPGGPYEQYF. CDR3 DNA sequence: TGTGCCAGCAGCTTCCCAGGGGGCCCCTACGAGCAGTACTTC.